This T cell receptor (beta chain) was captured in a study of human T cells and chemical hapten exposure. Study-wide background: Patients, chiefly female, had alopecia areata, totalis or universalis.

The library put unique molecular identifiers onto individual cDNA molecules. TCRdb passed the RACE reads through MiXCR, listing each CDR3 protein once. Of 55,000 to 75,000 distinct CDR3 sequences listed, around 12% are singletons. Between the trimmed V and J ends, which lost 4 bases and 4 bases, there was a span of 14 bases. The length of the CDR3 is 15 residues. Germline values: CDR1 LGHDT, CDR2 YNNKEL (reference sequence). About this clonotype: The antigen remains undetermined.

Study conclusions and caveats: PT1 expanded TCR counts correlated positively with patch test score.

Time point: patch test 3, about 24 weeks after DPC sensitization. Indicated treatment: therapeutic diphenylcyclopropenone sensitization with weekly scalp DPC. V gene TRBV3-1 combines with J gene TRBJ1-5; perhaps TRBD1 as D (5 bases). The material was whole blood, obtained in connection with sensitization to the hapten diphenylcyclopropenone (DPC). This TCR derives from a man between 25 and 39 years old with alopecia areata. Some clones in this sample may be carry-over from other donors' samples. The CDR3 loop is CASSPSGTSNQPQHF. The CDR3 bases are TGTGCCAGCAGCCCGTCTGGGACGTCGAATCAGCCCCAGCATTTT.